These 32 T cell receptor beta chains share one sample of origin, sequenced in a study of T cells after yellow fever vaccination. TCRdb called the 5' RACE reads again in MiXCR, with one record for every CDR3 protein. The sample lists hundreds of thousands of distinct CDR3 sequences; approximately 5.7% were seen once. The sample in question was PBMCs, obtained 5 days after the yellow fever booster vaccination. Receptors were obtained from a man in his thirties or forties who received the YFV17D yellow fever vaccine.

This clonotype was counted ten times or more. The genes are TRBV7-7 and TRBJ2-1; D not resolved. V lost 8 bases to trimming and J lost 4 bases, with 3 bases between them. This CDR3 contains 10 residues. Germline V gives CDR1 SSHAT, CDR2 FNYEAQ (reference sequence). CDR3 protein: CASRYNEQFF. In DNA, the CDR3 is TGTGCCAGCCGGTACAATGAGCAGTTCTTC.

This chain uses TRBV19 with TRBJ1-1; D is possibly TRBD1 (6 bases). CDR1 LNHDA and CDR2 SQIVND come from the germline V gene (reference sequence). The CDR3 loop spans 14 amino acids. Trimming pared 7 bases from V and 8 bases from J, leaving 20 bases between. The CDR3 loop is CASTTGTWAGEAFF. The CDR3 nucleotides read TGTGCCAGTACCACAGGGACCTGGGCGGGGGAAGCTTTCTTT.

This clonotype was picked up many times. V is TRBV12-3 or TRBV12-4 and J is TRBJ2-2; the D gene is possibly TRBD2 (6 bases). Trimming cost V 5 bases and J 2 bases, with 15 bases left between them. CDR3 size: 16 residues. CDR3 nucleotide sequence: TGTGCCAGCAGTCGCAGGGACTCATTAAACACCGGGGAGCTGTTTTTT. Its translation: CASSRRDSLNTGELFF.

This clonotype was observed a few times. This chain joins TRBV12-3 or TRBV12-4 and TRBJ1-6; D call uncertain. This CDR3 contains 15 residues. V shed 2 bases and J shed 8 bases, with 13 bases lying between them. Here the CDR3 reads CASSLSYLMDSPLHF. The CDR3 coding sequence is TGTGCCAGCAGTTTATCGTACCTTATGGATTCACCCCTCCACTTT.

A few counts support this clonotype. The chain links TRBV10-3 to TRBJ1-3; unclear D gene. The CDR3 is made up of 13 amino acids. V gave up 6 bases and J gave up 0 bases, with 6 bases separating them. CDR1 ENHRY and CDR2 SYGVKD come from the germline V gene. The CDR3 region is CAIRESSGNTIYF. CDR3 nucleotides: TGTGCCATCAGGGAGAGCTCTGGAAACACCATATATTTT.

This clonotype was observed a few times. J is TRBJ2-1 and V is TRBV12-5; 15 bases agree with TRBD2. The CDR3 length is 20 residues. Losses at the gene ends were 5 bases for V and 7 bases for J; bases not matched to a gene: 18. Germline-derived CDR1 and CDR2 are LGHNT and FRNRAP. Here the CDR3 reads CASGPTTGLAGGLGFNEQFF. CDR3 coding DNA: TGTGCTAGTGGTCCGACTACGGGACTAGCGGGAGGCCTCGGGTTTAATGAGCAGTTCTTC.

The table lists this clonotype with a count of one. Without the conserved terminal phenylalanine or tryptophan, this CDR3 likely stems from a read error. The V call is TRBV4-3, the J call TRBJ2-4, with D hard to call. Trimming took 5 bases from V and 0 from J, leaving 5 bases between them. CDR3 length equals 13 residues. Germline V gene lookup returns CDR1 LGHNA and CDR2 YSLEER. DNA of the CDR3: TGCGCCAGCAGCGAGATAGCCAAAAACATTCAGTACCTC. Protein product: CASSEIAKNIQYL.

J is TRBJ2-6 and V is TRBV7-9; weak D call: TRBD1 (6 bases). The V end was cut by 3 bases, the J end by 1 base, with 13 bases between. Germline values: CDR1 SEHNR, CDR2 FQNEAQ (reference sequence). The CDR3 covers 17 residues. As DNA, the CDR3 is TGTGCCAGCAGCTTCCGACAGGTTAGGTCTGGGGCCAACGTCCTGACTTTC. It codes for CASSFRQVRSGANVLTF.

This clonotype has at least ten counts. The V call is TRBV9, the J call TRBJ2-5; TRBD2 aligns across 9 bases. CDR3 length: 15 amino acids. Germline CDR1 and CDR2: SGDLS and YYNGEE. Trimming at V came to 0 bases and at J to 4 bases, leaving 4 bases not matched to a gene. The CDR3 reads CASSVGSGRRETQYF. CDR3 coding DNA: TGTGCCAGCAGCGTAGGTAGCGGGAGAAGAGAGACCCAGTACTTC.

This rearrangement joins TRBV7-2 to TRBJ2-3; unclear D gene. V was trimmed by 5 bases and J by 4 bases, leaving 7 bases between them. Per the germline V gene, CDR1 is SGHTA and CDR2 is FQGNSA. The CDR3 extends over 12 amino acids. The CDR3 spells CASSQTADTQYF. The CDR3 DNA reads TGTGCCAGCAGCCAGACCGCAGATACGCAGTATTTT.

This clonotype was counted ten times or more. The chain recombines TRBV7-9 with TRBJ1-1; weak D call: TRBD1 (6 bases). Germline V gene sequence: CDR1 SEHNR, CDR2 FQNEAQ (reference sequence). The CDR3 has 13 residues. The V end lost 5 bases, the J end lost 1 base, and 8 bases lay between the germline ends. The chain's CDR3 is CASSQDRNTEAFF. CDR3 in DNA: TGTGCCAGCAGCCAGGACAGGAACACTGAAGCTTTCTTT.

The CDR3 loop reads CASSTDGRYGYTF. Written as DNA, the CDR3 is TGCGCCAGCAGCACGGACGGGAGATATGGCTACACCTTC. The chain couples TRBV5-1 to TRBJ1-2, with D uncertain. V was trimmed by 4 bases and J by 5 bases, leaving 12 bases between them. The CDR3 runs to 13 residues. Per the germline V gene, CDR1 is SGHRS and CDR2 is YFSETQ.

This clonotype was seen ten or more times. The chain carries TRBV5-1 and TRBJ2-7; 8 bases are a match to TRBD2. J gave up 3 bases and V 2 bases, and 7 bases lay outside the gene matches. Germline V gene lookup returns CDR1 SGHRS and CDR2 YFSETQ. There are 15 residues in the CDR3. The CDR3 sequence is CASSLISSGSYEQYF. CDR3 sequence (DNA): TGCGCCAGCAGCTTAATATCCAGCGGGAGCTACGAGCAGTACTTC.

This clonotype was seen more than once but under ten times. The rearrangement joins TRBV29-1 to TRBJ2-3, with TRBD2 matching 9 bases. Germline CDR1 SQVTM, CDR2 ANQGSEA. CDR3 size: 14 residues. The V and J ends lost 4 bases and 3 bases, in that order; junction bases with no gene match: 5. The CDR3: CSVGCSGSTDTQYF. In DNA, the CDR3 is TGCAGCGTTGGATGTAGCGGGAGTACAGATACGCAGTATTTT.

J is TRBJ2-1 and V is TRBV5-1, with 8 positions matching TRBD2. Trimming removed 1 base from V and 0 bases from J; junction bases left unmatched: 3. This CDR3 has 16 amino acids. Germline CDR1 and CDR2: SGHRS and YFSETQ. The CDR3 nucleotides read TGCGCCAGCAGCTTGTCGACTAGCGTCTCCTACAATGAGCAGTTCTTC. It codes for CASSLSTSVSYNEQFF.

The rearrangement uses TRBV7-2 and TRBJ2-3, with D unresolved. The CDR3 consists of 12 residues. Trimming took 3 bases from V and 8 from J, leaving 9 bases between them. Germline values: CDR1 SGHTA, CDR2 FQGNSA. In DNA form, the CDR3 reads TGTGCCAGCAGCTTGGCTCCTATTACGCAGTATTTT. It translates to CASSLAPITQYF. Looking up the rest from reference TRBV7-2 and TRBJ2-3 gives the full variable domain: GAGVSQSPSNKVTEKGKDVELRCDPISGHTALYWYRQSLGQGLEFLIYFQGNSAPDKSGLPSDRFSAERTGGSVSTLTIQRTQQEDSAVYLCASSLAPITQYFGPGTRLTVL.

This clonotype was observed many times. The chain uses TRBV5-1 and TRBJ2-1; the D call may be TRBD1 or TRBD2 (5 bases each). In germline, CDR1 is SGHRS, CDR2 YFSETQ. V was shortened by 3 bases and J by 12 bases, with 19 bases between the two germline ends. CDR3 length: 14 residues. The CDR3, as DNA: TGCGCCAGCAGCTCGTATATAGGGACCGACGGGCAGTTCTTC. The encoded protein is CASSSYIGTDGQFF.

This clonotype was counted many times. This rearrangement joins TRBV7-3 to TRBJ2-1; D is uncertain. In germline, CDR1 is SGHTA, CDR2 FQGTGA. The V gene lost 5 bases and the J gene lost 6 bases, with 11 bases spanning the gap. The CDR3 has 13 amino acids. In DNA form, the CDR3 reads TGTGCCAGCAGCCCCTCGACTGGCAATGAGCAGTTCTTC. Translating gives CASSPSTGNEQFF.

The sample holds many counts of this clonotype. V is TRBV7-2 and J is TRBJ2-2; unclear D gene. The V end lost 5 bases, the J end lost 6 bases, and 10 bases lay between the germline ends. The V gene's germline CDR1 is SGHTA and CDR2 FQGNSA. CDR3 length: 13 residues. This chain's CDR3 is CASSPQPPGELFF. As DNA, the CDR3 is TGTGCCAGCAGCCCTCAGCCTCCCGGGGAGCTGTTTTTT.

This clonotype was observed many times. The rearrangement joins TRBV12-3 or TRBV12-4 to TRBJ2-1; D possibly uses TRBD1 or TRBD2 (5 bases each). CDR3 length: 15 residues. V gave up 2 bases and J gave up 9 bases, with 17 bases separating them. The CDR3 is CASSLRGGPQSEQFF. The CDR3, as DNA: TGTGCCAGCAGTTTACGGGGCGGCCCGCAAAGTGAGCAGTTCTTC.

This clonotype was observed at least ten times. This sequence joins TRBV9 and TRBJ2-7; 12 positions agree with TRBD2. Trimming took 0 bases from V and 9 from J; bases not matched to a gene: 1. Looked up from germline, CDR1 is SGDLS and CDR2 is YYNGEE. This CDR3 contains 13 residues. The CDR3 bases are TGTGCCAGCAGCGTAGAGACTAGCGGGAGGCAGTACTTC. It specifies CASSVETSGRQYF.

The V gene is TRBV24-1, the J gene TRBJ2-5; no clear D gene. The CDR3 is 12 residues long. CDR1 is KGHDR, CDR2 SFDVKD, per germline. The V gene lost 5 bases and the J gene lost 5 bases, with 8 bases spanning the gap. The DNA of the CDR3 is TGTGCCACCAGTGGGAGTGGGGAGACCCAGTACTTC. Translating it yields CATSGSGETQYF.

The V call is TRBV12-3 or TRBV12-4, the J call TRBJ2-2, with TRBD2 matching over 9 bases. The length of the CDR3 is 14 residues. Germline trimming cut 8 bases from V and 6 bases from J; bases unmatched to any gene: 7. CDR3 region: CASLGASGAGELFF. The CDR3 bases are TGTGCCAGCCTAGGGGCTAGCGGGGCCGGGGAGCTGTTTTTT.

In the case of this clonotype: With a much larger clone just one base away, this may be a read error. J is TRBJ2-7 and V is TRBV29-1; 13 bases are a match to TRBD2. The CDR3 loop spans 13 amino acids. CDR1 is SQVTM, CDR2 ANQGSEA, per germline. The CDR3 here is CSVRTSGSYERYF. The CDR3, as DNA: TGCAGCGTTAGGACTAGCGGGAGCTACGAGCGGTACTTC.

This clonotype was seen many times. The rearrangement uses TRBV20-1 and TRBJ2-1, with D possibly TRBD2 on 6 matching bases. Germline V gene sequence: CDR1 DFQATT, CDR2 SNEGSKA (reference sequence). The V end was cut by 2 bases, the J end by 8 bases, with 7 bases between. The CDR3 loop spans 11 amino acids. The CDR3 loop reads CSARRDYEQFF. The CDR3 coding sequence is TGCAGTGCTAGACGGGACTATGAGCAGTTCTTC.

This chain links TRBV29-1 with TRBJ2-7; 7 bases are a match to TRBD1. After removal of 4 bases from V and 6 bases from J, the junction contained 6 bases not matched to a gene. Germline loops: CDR1 SQVTM, CDR2 ANQGSEA. The CDR3 has 12 residues. DNA of the CDR3: TGCAGCGTTGGGGACAGCCCGTCCGAGCAGTACTTC. Its translation: CSVGDSPSEQYF.

This chain connects TRBV12-3 or TRBV12-4 to TRBJ2-2; D may be TRBD2 (6 bases). This CDR3 region has 19 residues. Between the trimmed V and J ends, which lost 3 bases and 3 bases, there was a span of 23 bases. The CDR3 sequence: CASSFGQARLEADTGELFF. The CDR3 nucleotides read TGTGCCAGCAGTTTTGGCCAGGCCCGACTAGAAGCCGACACCGGGGAGCTGTTTTTT.

This clonotype has at least ten counts. The CDR3 loop is CSARDLLAASSYEQYF. The CDR3 coding sequence is TGCAGTGCTAGAGATCTGCTAGCGGCTAGCTCCTACGAGCAGTACTTC. The V and J genes are TRBV20-1 and TRBJ2-7; 7 bases are shared with TRBD2. The CDR3 has 16 residues. The junction had 8 bases not matched to a gene; V was cut back by 0 bases and J by 0 bases. In germline, CDR1 is DFQATT, CDR2 SNEGSKA (reference sequence).

The V and J genes are TRBV7-9 and TRBJ2-7, with 7 nucleotides matching TRBD1. Per germline, CDR1 SEHNR and CDR2 FQNEAQ (reference sequence). Losses at the gene ends were 1 base for V and 5 bases for J; bases not matched to a gene: 8. The CDR3 has 15 residues. The CDR3 protein is CASSLETTGSDEQYF. CDR3 in DNA: TGTGCCAGCAGCTTAGAAACGACAGGGTCGGACGAGCAGTACTTC.

V and J are TRBV20-1 and TRBJ1-6, with a weak D call TRBD1 (5 bases). The germline CDR1 and CDR2 sequences are DFQATT and SNEGSKA (reference sequence). V lost 0 bases, J lost 9 bases, and 9 bases lay in between. The CDR3 has 13 amino acids. DNA of the CDR3: TGCAGTGCTAGAGACCAGGGTCTTTCACCCCTCCACTTT. Amino acid sequence: CSARDQGLSPLHF.

This clonotype was seen ten or more times. This rearrangement joins TRBV7-2 to TRBJ2-5; 9 nucleotides match TRBD2. V was pared by 5 bases and J by 5 bases, with 15 bases of the junction left unmatched. CDR1 is SGHTA and CDR2 is FQGNSA in the germline V gene. The CDR3 is 17 amino acids. The CDR3 here is CASSPPRGGRVGETQYF. The CDR3 nucleotides read TGTGCCAGCAGCCCCCCCCGGGGCGGGAGGGTTGGGGAGACCCAGTACTTC.

This clonotype was recorded many times. The chain has TRBV12-3 or TRBV12-4 and TRBJ2-7; no clear D gene. Trimming stripped 5 bases from V and 3 bases from J, with 11 bases between. The CDR3 spans 13 residues. DNA of the CDR3: TGTGCCAGCAGTCCCCGCCCGAACTACGAGCAGTACTTC. It codes for CASSPRPNYEQYF.